This TCR beta chain was observed in a study of OX40 agonist ivuxolimab in advanced cancers. Turning to the study itself: There were three patients with partial responses, one having hepatocellular carcinoma and two cutaneous melanoma.

The CDR3 length is 15 residues. Germline CDR1 and CDR2: SGHRS and YFSETQ. V shed 0 bases and J shed 5 bases, with 14 bases lying between them. TCRdb's table, derived via immunoSEQ multiplex PCR, lists solely in-frame clones and lacks some. The sample shows about 77,000 clones, over 75% of them seen only once. Baseline, cycle 4 day 1, and cycle 7 day 1 were the blood sampling points. Specimen: CD4+ or CD8+ T cells sorted from blood, collected in a trial of the OX40 agonist ivuxolimab. The chain joins TRBV5-1 to TRBJ2-5, with D possibly matching TRBD1 (6 bases). This TCR was sampled from an adult with an advanced solid tumor such as melanoma, head and neck, liver or kidney cancer. The CDR3 loop reads CASSLGQGMGETQYF. The CDR3 nucleotides are TGCGCCAGCAGCTTGGGCCAGGGGATGGGGGAGACCCAGTACTTC.